The 11 T cell receptor beta chains given below trace back to one sample, sequenced in a study of T cell responses to AZD1222 COVID-19 vaccine. Repertoires were generated with immunoSEQ multiplex PCR, while TCRdb's copy carries only in-frame clones and drops some. The sample has 110,000 or so clones, approximately 88% seen once. This specimen consisted of peripheral blood, obtained 28 days after the second AZD1222 dose. The receptors originated from an adult who received the AZD1222 COVID-19 vaccine.

The V gene is TRBV5-1, the J gene TRBJ2-5, with D unresolved. CDR3 length equals 13 residues. CDR1 and CDR2 from the germline V gene are SGHRS and YFSETQ. The V end was cut by 0 bases, the J end by 5 bases, with 8 bases between. CDR3 in amino acids: CASSLAGLETQYF. The CDR3 nucleotides read TGCGCCAGCAGCTTGGCCGGGTTGGAGACCCAGTACTTC. Looking up the rest from reference TRBV5-1 and TRBJ2-5 gives the full variable domain: KAGVTQTPRYLIKTRGQQVTLSCSPISGHRSVSWYQQTPGQGLQFLFEYFSETQRNKGNFPGRFSGRQFSNSRSEMNVSTLELGDSALYLCASSLAGLETQYFGPGTRLLVL.

This clone came up once. V and J are TRBV20-1 and TRBJ1-6, with D possibly TRBD1 on 6 matching bases. The CDR3 has 14 amino acids. The germline gives CDR1 DFQATT, CDR2 SNEGSKA (reference sequence). V lost 3 bases to trimming and J lost 6 bases, with 12 bases between them. CDR3 sequence reads: CSASTGAGNSPLHF. CDR3 DNA: TGCAGTGCTAGTACGGGGGCGGGTAATTCACCCCTCCACTTT.

The chain uses TRBV9 and TRBJ1-1; weak D call: TRBD1 (6 bases). The ends were cut back, 4 bases at V and 5 bases at J, with 15 bases in the middle. CDR1 is SGDLS and CDR2 is YYNGEE in the germline V gene. This CDR3 spans 14 amino acids. CDR3 nucleotide sequence: TGTGCCAGCAGCTCCCGGGAGGGGGGAACTGAAGCTTTCTTT. Translation: CASSSREGGTEAFF.

This clone was recorded only once. The chain recombines TRBV7-9 with TRBJ2-7; TRBD2 matches at 8 bases. CDR3 size: 14 residues. V lost 3 bases to trimming and J lost 10 bases; unmatched junction nucleotides: 11. Per the germline V gene, CDR1 is SEHNR and CDR2 is FQNEAQ (reference sequence). The CDR3 nucleotides read TGTGCCAGCAGCTTCTTCGCGGGGGGCGCCATACAGTACTTC. Residues: CASSFFAGGAIQYF.

The V gene is TRBV9, the J gene TRBJ1-1; perhaps TRBD1 as D (6 bases). This CDR3 comprises 16 residues. Germline V lookup: CDR1 SGDLS, CDR2 YYNGEE. V lost 4 bases to trimming and J lost 0 bases, with 16 bases between them. In DNA form, the CDR3 reads TGTGCCAGCAGCCCGACGTGGGGGGGCTTGAACACTGAAGCTTTCTTT. Its translation is CASSPTWGGLNTEAFF. The whole variable domain, remainder taken from reference TRBV9 and TRBJ1-1, is DSGVTQTPKHLITATGQRVTLRCSPRSGDLSVYWYQQSLDQGLQFLIQYYNGEERAKGNILERFSAQQFPDLHSELNLSSLELGDSALYFCASSPTWGGLNTEAFFGQGTRLTVV.

This sequence joins TRBV19 and TRBJ2-5, with D possibly matching TRBD2 (5 bases). The CDR3 covers 14 residues. With 3 bases removed from V and 5 bases from J, the gap between germline ends came to 13 bases. Looked up from germline, CDR1 is LNHDA and CDR2 is SQIVND (reference sequence). The CDR3 is CASSIGVSGETQYF. CDR3 sequence (DNA): TGTGCCAGTAGTATTGGGGTATCGGGGGAGACCCAGTACTTC.

V is TRBV3-1 (or the pseudogene TRBV3-2) and J is TRBJ1-1; D gene unclear. V gave up 1 base and J gave up 3 bases, with 6 bases separating them. This CDR3 has 13 amino acids. Looked up from germline, CDR1 is LGHDT and CDR2 is YNNKEL (reference sequence). This CDR3 reads CASSQVEDTEAFF. CDR3 sequence (DNA): TGTGCCAGCAGCCAAGTTGAAGACACTGAAGCTTTCTTT.

By sample fraction, this clone is medium-sized. V gene TRBV28 combines with J gene TRBJ1-5; unclear D gene. Germline-derived CDR1 and CDR2 are MDHEN and SYDVKM. V lost 4 bases, J lost 6 bases, and 34 bases lay in between. The CDR3 has 21 residues. The CDR3 spells CASSYPRPGEETFTLGQPQHF. CDR3 DNA: TGTGCCAGCAGTTACCCCAGACCCGGGGAGGAAACTTTTACCCTAGGTCAGCCCCAGCATTTT.

J is TRBJ2-2 and V is TRBV7-6; D is possibly TRBD1 (6 bases). The germline gives CDR1 SGHVS, CDR2 FNYEAQ. This CDR3 spans 15 amino acids. The ends were cut back, 5 bases at V and 0 bases at J, with 10 bases in the middle. The CDR3 coding sequence is TGTGCCAGCAGCGGACAGCTATCGAACACCGGGGAGCTGTTTTTT. Residues: CASSGQLSNTGELFF.

This clone was observed a handful of times. J is TRBJ1-2 and V is TRBV6-5; TRBD1 agrees at 9 bases. The CDR3 consists of 15 residues. V trimming: 6 bases; J trimming: 3 bases; junction bases outside the gene matches: 8. Germline values: CDR1 MNHEY, CDR2 SVGAGI. As DNA, the CDR3 is TGTGCCAGCAGACAGACAGGGGGAGTTCACTATGGCTACACCTTC. Translated: CASRQTGGVHYGYTF.

The chain is built from TRBV6-1 and TRBJ2-3; D possibly corresponds to TRBD2 (6 bases). Germline values: CDR1 MNHNS, CDR2 SASEGT. There are 15 residues in the CDR3. The V end lost 5 bases, the J end lost 2 bases, and 14 bases lay between the germline ends. This CDR3 is CASSRLSGYTDTQYF. In DNA form, the CDR3 reads TGTGCCAGCAGTCGCCTTAGCGGCTACACAGATACGCAGTATTTT.